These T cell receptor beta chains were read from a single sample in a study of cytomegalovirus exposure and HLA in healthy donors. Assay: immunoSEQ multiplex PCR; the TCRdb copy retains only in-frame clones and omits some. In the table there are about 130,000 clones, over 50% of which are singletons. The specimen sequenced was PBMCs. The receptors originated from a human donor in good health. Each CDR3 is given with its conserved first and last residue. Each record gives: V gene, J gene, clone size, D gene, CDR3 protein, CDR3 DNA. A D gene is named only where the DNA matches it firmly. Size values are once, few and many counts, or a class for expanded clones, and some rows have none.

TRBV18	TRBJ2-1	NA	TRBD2	CASSPGLADNNEQFF	TGTGCCAGCTCACCCGGACTAGCGGACAACAATGAGCAGTTCTTC
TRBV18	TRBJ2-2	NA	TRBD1	CASSRRKGAHTGELFF	TGTGCCAGCTCACGCCGGAAGGGGGCGCATACCGGGGAGCTGTTTTTT
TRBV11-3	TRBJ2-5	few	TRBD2	CASSLDGGETQYF	TGTGCCAGCAGCTTAGACGGGGGGGAGACCCAGTACTTC
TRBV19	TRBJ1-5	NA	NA	CASSFDRRDNQPQHF	TGTGCCAGTAGTTTCGACAGAAGGGACAATCAGCCCCAGCATTTT
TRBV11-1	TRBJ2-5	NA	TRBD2	CASSLGSGRGETQYF	TGTGCCAGCAGCTTAGGTAGCGGGAGAGGAGAGACCCAGTACTTC
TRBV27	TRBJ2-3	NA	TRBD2	CASSWGLAGATDTQYF	TGTGCCAGCAGTTGGGGACTAGCGGGAGCGACAGATACGCAGTATTTT
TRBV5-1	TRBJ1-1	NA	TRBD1	CASSFNLNNRGLNTEAFF	TGCGCCAGCAGCTTTAATCTAAACAACAGGGGGCTGAACACTGAAGCTTTCTTT
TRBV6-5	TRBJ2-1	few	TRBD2	CASSGRVSYNEQFF	TGTGCCAGTAGCGGGAGAGTCTCCTACAATGAGCAGTTCTTC
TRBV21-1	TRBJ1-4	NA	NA	CASSPQGRQGEKLFF	TGTGCCAGCAGCCCCCAGGGTCGACAGGGTGAAAAACTGTTTTTT
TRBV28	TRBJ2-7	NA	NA	CASSRAGTGKYEQYF	TGTGCCAGCAGTCGAGCGGGGACAGGAAAATACGAGCAGTACTTC
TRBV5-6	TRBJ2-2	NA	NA	CASSLLDYYTGELFF	TGTGCCAGCAGCTTACTTGACTACTACACCGGGGAGCTGTTTTTT
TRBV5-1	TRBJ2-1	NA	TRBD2	CASMGLAGPEQFF	TGCGCCAGCATGGGACTAGCGGGACCCGAGCAGTTCTTC
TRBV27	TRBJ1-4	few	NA	CASSSTPDRLITNEKLFF	TGTGCCAGCAGTTCAACTCCAGACAGGCTGATAACTAATGAAAAACTGTTTTTT
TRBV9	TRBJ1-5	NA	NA	CASSVGPSQPQHF	TGTGCCAGCAGCGTTGGTCCCAGTCAGCCCCAGCATTTT
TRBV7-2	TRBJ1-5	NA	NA	CASSLGSGLNQPQHF	TGTGCCAGCAGCTTAGGAAGCGGTCTAAATCAGCCCCAGCATTTT
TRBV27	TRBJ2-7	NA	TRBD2	CASSLALAGEPKVVPEQYF	TGTGCCAGCAGTTTAGCTCTAGCGGGAGAGCCGAAGGTCGTGCCCGAGCAGTACTTC
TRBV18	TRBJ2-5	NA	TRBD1	CASSPVAGGQETQYF	TGTGCCAGCTCACCAGTTGCAGGGGGCCAAGAGACCCAGTACTTC
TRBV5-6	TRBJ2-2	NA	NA	CASSPIANTGELFF	TGTGCCAGCAGCCCGATAGCGAACACCGGGGAGCTGTTTTTT
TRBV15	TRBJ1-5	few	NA	CATSSERVNQPQHF	TGTGCCACCAGCAGCGAGAGGGTCAATCAGCCCCAGCATTTT
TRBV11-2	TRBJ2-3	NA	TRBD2	CASSLLLTSGSDTQYF	TGTGCCAGCAGCTTACTCCTCACTAGCGGGTCAGATACGCAGTATTTT
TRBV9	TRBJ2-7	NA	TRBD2	CASSVDSGSHYEQYF	TGTGCCAGCAGCGTTGATAGCGGGAGTCACTACGAGCAGTACTTC
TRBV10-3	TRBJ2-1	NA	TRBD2	CAIRDSGLTYNEQFF	TGTGCCATCAGAGATAGCGGGCTAACCTACAATGAGCAGTTCTTC
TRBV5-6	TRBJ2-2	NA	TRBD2	CASSLFGGGTTGELFF	TGTGCCAGCAGCTTGTTTGGGGGGGGAACCACCGGGGAGCTGTTTTTT
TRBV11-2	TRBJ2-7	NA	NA	CASSLLQSHEQYF	TGTGCCAGCAGCTTACTGCAGTCTCACGAGCAGTACTTC
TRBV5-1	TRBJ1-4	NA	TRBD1	CASSLGRGAEKLFF	TGCGCCAGCAGCTTGGGCAGGGGGGCGGAAAAACTGTTTTTT
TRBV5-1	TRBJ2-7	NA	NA	CASSLSGDSSYEQYF	TGCGCCAGCAGCTTGTCAGGGGATAGCTCCTACGAGCAGTACTTC
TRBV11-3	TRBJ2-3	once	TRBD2	CASRPRGREVDTQYF	TGTGCCAGCAGACCCCGGGGACGGGAGGTAGATACGCAGTATTTT